The 14 T cell receptor beta chains presented below share a single source sample, sequenced in a study of blood T cell repertoires in COVID-19. Some clones are missing from TCRdb's copy, which holds only in-frame ones; the method was immunoSEQ multiplex PCR. The sample includes about 260,000 clones, approximately 86% seen only once; the top ten take about 2%. The sequenced sample was peripheral blood. The receptors were sampled from a man in his thirties or forties with active or convalescent COVID-19.

This clone was observed a few times. The V call is TRBV19, the J call TRBJ1-5; no clear D gene. The V and J ends lost 3 bases and 2 bases respectively, with 8 bases between them. CDR3 length: 14 amino acids. In germline, CDR1 is LNHDA, CDR2 SQIVND (reference sequence). In DNA, the CDR3 is TGTGCCAGTAGTATTGTTCAGGGCAATCAGCCCCAGCATTTT. This codes for CASSIVQGNQPQHF.

The CDR3 nucleotides read TGTGCCAGCAGCGACAACAGGGTTGGCTACACCTTC. The encoded protein is CASSDNRVGYTF. The rearrangement uses TRBV11-2 and TRBJ1-2; D perhaps matches TRBD1 (6 bases). V lost 5 bases, J lost 7 bases, and 11 bases lay in between. Per the germline V gene, CDR1 is SGHAT and CDR2 is FQNNGV. This CDR3 is built from 12 residues.

The rearrangement links TRBV27 to TRBJ2-7, with TRBD1 matching over 7 bases. Germline V CDR1 and CDR2: MNHEY, SMNVEV (reference sequence). The CDR3 totals 15 residues. The V segment lost 2 bases and the J segment 4 bases; nucleotides outside the gene matches: 8. The CDR3 sequence is CASSLRSGQLYEQYF. CDR3 in DNA: TGTGCCAGCAGTTTAAGATCGGGACAGTTATACGAGCAGTACTTC.

This clone showed up just a few times. The J gene is TRBJ1-2, the V gene TRBV4-1; possible D gene TRBD1, 5 bases. Germline V CDR1 and CDR2: MGHRA, YSYEKL. Trimming took off 1 base at V and 1 base at J, with 19 bases between the two ends. There are 18 residues in the CDR3. This chain's CDR3 is CASSQGNPSWGGNYGYTF. CDR3 DNA: TGCGCCAGCAGCCAAGGAAACCCCTCGTGGGGGGGTAACTATGGCTACACCTTC.

The rearrangement links TRBV29-1 to TRBJ1-1, with D unresolved. CDR1 is SQVTM, CDR2 ANQGSEA, per germline. The CDR3 consists of 13 residues. Trimming took 6 bases from V and 1 from J, leaving 12 bases between them. CDR3 sequence (DNA): TGCAGCGTCCACCTTTCGGGGAACACTGAAGCTTTCTTT. Encoded protein: CSVHLSGNTEAFF.

The chain has TRBV6-1 and TRBJ1-4; TRBD1 is a possible D gene (6 bases). Trimming stripped 3 bases from V and 13 bases from J, with 21 bases between. The CDR3 sequence is 15 residues long. CDR1 MNHNS and CDR2 SASEGT come from the germline V gene. The CDR3 nucleotides read TGTGCCAGCAGTGAGGGCACAGGGCCCTTTGTGGGACTGTTTTTT. Translating it yields CASSEGTGPFVGLFF.

The chain links TRBV28 to TRBJ1-3; possibly TRBD1 for D (5 bases). The CDR3 has 15 residues. Germline CDR1 reads MDHEN; CDR2 reads SYDVKM. With 5 bases removed from V and 3 bases from J, the gap between germline ends came to 14 bases. The CDR3 region is CASSPPRQLGNTIYF. DNA for the CDR3: TGTGCCAGCAGTCCCCCCCGACAGCTTGGAAACACCATATATTTT. Full variable domain (remainder filled in from reference TRBV28 and TRBJ1-3): DVKVTQSSRYLVKRTGEKVFLECVQDMDHENMFWYRQDPGLGLRLIYFSYDVKMKEKGDIPEGYSVSREKKERFSLILESASTNQTSMYLCASSPPRQLGNTIYFGEGSWLTVV.

The V gene is TRBV3-1 (or the pseudogene TRBV3-2), the J gene TRBJ1-1, with TRBD1 identical over 8 bases. V shed 4 bases and J 11 bases; nucleotides not matched to a gene: 6. CDR1 and CDR2 from the germline V gene are LGHDT and YNNKEL (reference sequence). This CDR3 has 12 amino acids. The CDR3 spells CASSLGQGLAFF. The CDR3 DNA reads as TGTGCCAGCAGCCTCGGACAGGGACTGGCTTTCTTT.

CDR3 region: CASSEGVSTEAFF. In DNA form, the CDR3 reads TGTGCCAGCAGCGAGGGCGTGAGCACTGAAGCTTTCTTT. The chain couples TRBV6-5 to TRBJ1-1; D gene uncertain. This CDR3 contains 13 residues. V was cut by 6 bases and J by 4 bases, with 12 bases left in between. CDR1 and CDR2 from the germline V gene are MNHEY and SVGAGI.

The chain is built from TRBV6-4 and TRBJ2-7; TRBD2 agrees at 10 bases. From germline, CDR1 is MRHNA and CDR2 SNTAGT. The CDR3 contains 16 residues. The V and J ends lost 5 bases and 4 bases, in that order; junction bases with no gene match: 11. DNA of the CDR3: TGTGCCAGCAGTCCGGGCAGCGGGGGGGCGTCTTACGAGCAGTACTTC. It encodes CASSPGSGGASYEQYF.

This clone was detected only once. The chain combines TRBV5-1 with TRBJ1-4, with D maybe TRBD1 (6 bases). The CDR3 totals 16 residues. Trimming shortened V by 4 bases and J by 0 bases, and 13 bases separated the two germline ends. Per germline, CDR1 SGHRS and CDR2 YFSETQ. CDR3 sequence reads: CASSQPQGTTNEKLFF. The CDR3 DNA follows: TGCGCCAGCAGCCAACCCCAGGGGACAACTAATGAAAAACTGTTTTTT.

This sequence joins TRBV4-3 and TRBJ2-3; tentatively, D is TRBD2 (6 bases). This CDR3 contains 16 residues. V lost 3 bases to trimming and J lost 2 bases, with 15 bases between them. Germline V gives CDR1 LGHNA, CDR2 YSLEER. The CDR3 reads CASSHEWWRATDTQYF. DNA of the CDR3: TGCGCCAGCAGCCACGAATGGTGGAGGGCCACAGATACGCAGTATTTT.

This chain uses TRBV4-1 with TRBJ2-3; 7 bases match TRBD1. CDR3 size: 15 residues. Germline V gene lookup returns CDR1 MGHRA and CDR2 YSYEKL. The ends lost 0 bases at V and 7 bases at J; junction bases unmatched: 7. CDR3 residues: CASSQEPGGTYTQYF. CDR3 DNA sequence: TGCGCCAGCAGCCAAGAGCCAGGGGGAACATATACGCAGTATTTT.

This chain joins TRBV19 and TRBJ2-1, with D possibly being TRBD2 (7 bases). The V gene lost 1 base and the J gene lost 6 bases, with 16 bases spanning the gap. Germline CDR1 is LNHDA and CDR2 is SQIVND (reference sequence). The length of the CDR3 is 16 residues. As DNA, the CDR3 is TGTGCCAGTAGTATAGCCCGGGGGGCCGGTAGCAATGAGCAGTTCTTC. This codes for CASSIARGAGSNEQFF.